This T cell receptor beta chain was observed in a study of T cell changes during pregnancy in multiple sclerosis. The V end lost 1 base, the J end lost 4 bases, and 10 bases lay between the germline ends. This CDR3 has 13 residues. CDR1 GTSNPN and CDR2 SVGIG come from the germline V gene (reference sequence). Only in-frame clones appear in the TCRdb table, and some are missing; sequencing was by immunoSEQ multiplex PCR. Of about 57,000 clones listed, around 93% are singletons. The receptor was derived from a female donor in good health, enrolled as a control in a pregnancy study. Sequencing was performed on peripheral blood, taken after pregnancy. The V and J genes are TRBV30 and TRBJ1-1; D is ambiguous. CDR3 in amino acids: CAWSGRSVTEAFF. The CDR3 DNA follows: TGTGCCTGGAGTGGCAGGTCTGTCACTGAAGCTTTCTTT.